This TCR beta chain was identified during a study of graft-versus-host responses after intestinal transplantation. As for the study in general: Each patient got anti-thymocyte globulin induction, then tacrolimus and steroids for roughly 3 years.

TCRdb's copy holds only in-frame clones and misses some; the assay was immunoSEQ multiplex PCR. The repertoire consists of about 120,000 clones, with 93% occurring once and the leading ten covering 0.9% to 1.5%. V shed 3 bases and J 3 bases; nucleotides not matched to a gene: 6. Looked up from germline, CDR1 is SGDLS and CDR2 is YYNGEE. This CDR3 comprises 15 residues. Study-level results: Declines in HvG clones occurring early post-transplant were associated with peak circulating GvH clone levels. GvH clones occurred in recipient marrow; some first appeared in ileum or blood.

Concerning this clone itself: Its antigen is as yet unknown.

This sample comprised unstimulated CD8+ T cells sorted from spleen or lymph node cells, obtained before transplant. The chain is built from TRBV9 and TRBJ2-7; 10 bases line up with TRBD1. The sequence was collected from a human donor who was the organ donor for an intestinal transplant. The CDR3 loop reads CASSAGDRGYYEQYF. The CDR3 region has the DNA TGTGCCAGCAGCGCGGGGGACAGGGGCTACTACGAGCAGTACTTC.